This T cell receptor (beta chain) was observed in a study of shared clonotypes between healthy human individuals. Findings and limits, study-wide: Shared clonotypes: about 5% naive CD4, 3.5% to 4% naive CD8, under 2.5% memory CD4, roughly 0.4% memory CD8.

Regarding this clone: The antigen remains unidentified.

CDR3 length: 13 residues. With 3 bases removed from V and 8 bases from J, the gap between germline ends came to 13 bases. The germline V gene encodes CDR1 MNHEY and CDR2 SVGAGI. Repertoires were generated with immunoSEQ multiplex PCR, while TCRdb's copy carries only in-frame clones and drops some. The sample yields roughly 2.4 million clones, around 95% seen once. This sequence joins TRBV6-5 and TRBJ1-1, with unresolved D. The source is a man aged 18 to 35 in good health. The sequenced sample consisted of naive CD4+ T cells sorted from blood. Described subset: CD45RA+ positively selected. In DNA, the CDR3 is TGTGCCAGCAGTTATACAGCGTCGGGGGAAGCTTTCTTT. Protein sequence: CASSYTASGEAFF.